These 2 T cell receptor beta chains were all obtained from the same sample, sequenced in a study of vaccination and CD4 T cells after COVID-19. Sequencing of DNA taken from cultured CD4+ T cells relied on the Oncomine TCR Beta short-read assay. TCRdb ran MiXCR on the PCR reads and lists one entry per CDR3 protein. The sample records around 15,000 distinct CDR3 sequences, 45% to 65% being singletons. Their cognate antigens are unknown. Stated treatment: roughly 10-day PBMC culture with coronavirus spike peptide pools or control peptides (ViraFEST assay). The sample consisted of cultured CD4+ T cells from blood, taken after SARS-CoV-2 vaccination. The origin of the receptors is a human donor with COVID-19.

This rearrangement joins TRBV19 to TRBJ2-7, with 8 positions matching TRBD1. Germline V CDR1 and CDR2: LNHDA, SQIVND (reference sequence). This CDR3 has 14 residues. The junction had 5 bases not matched to a gene; V was cut back by 6 bases and J by 1 base. CDR3 sequence reads: CASRARDRSYEQYF. As DNA, the CDR3 is TGTGCCAGTAGAGCCCGGGACAGGTCCTACGAGCAGTACTTC.

V is TRBV20-1 and J is TRBJ2-3, with TRBD2 matching 14 bases. Germline V gene lookup returns CDR1 DFQATT and CDR2 SNEGSKA (reference sequence). Losses at the gene ends were 1 base for V and 4 bases for J; bases not matched to a gene: 4. This CDR3 region has 16 residues. In nucleotides, the CDR3 is TGCAGTGCTAGAGGGAGACTAGCGGGGGGGGCAGATACGCAGTATTTT. It encodes CSARGRLAGGADTQYF.